This passage covers 7 T cell receptor beta chains from one sample sequenced in a study of control samples from healthy donors and cancer patients. Some clones are missing from TCRdb's copy, which holds only in-frame ones; the method was immunoSEQ multiplex PCR. The profile shows approximately 90,000 clones, 88% of them singletons. Sequencing was performed on blood. The receptors derive from an older woman in good health.

The gene calls are TRBV6-2 or TRBV6-3 and TRBJ1-2; TRBD1 is a possible D gene (6 bases). The CDR3 sequence is 16 residues long. V was clipped by 6 bases and J by 4 bases, with 21 bases between them. CDR1 MNHEY and CDR2 SVGEGT come from the germline V gene. The CDR3 bases are TGTGCCAGCAGCAGAGCGGGGGACAATCTCCCCTATGGCTACACCTTC. This translates into CASSRAGDNLPYGYTF.

The rearrangement joins TRBV27 to TRBJ2-7; D possibly corresponds to TRBD1 (5 bases). V was trimmed by 5 bases and J by 3 bases, leaving 11 bases between them. Germline V gene sequence: CDR1 MNHEY, CDR2 SMNVEV (reference sequence). The CDR3 has 13 amino acids. The CDR3 spells CASSKQVGYEQYF. CDR3 coding DNA: TGTGCCAGCAGTAAACAGGTCGGCTACGAGCAGTACTTC.

V is TRBV2 and J is TRBJ2-3, with TRBD1 as a possible D gene (5 bases). This CDR3 region has 14 residues. Trimming pared 6 bases from V and 4 bases from J, leaving 14 bases between. Germline V gives CDR1 SNHLY, CDR2 FYNNEI. Here the CDR3 DNA reads TGTGCCAGCAGCACGGAATCAGGGTCAGATACGCAGTATTTT. It specifies CASSTESGSDTQYF.

This clone was seen only once. The chain uses TRBV19 and TRBJ1-1; 8 nucleotides line up with TRBD1. Germline V gene data show CDR1 as LNHDA and CDR2 as SQIVND (reference sequence). Unmatched junction bases numbered 15, after V lost 5 bases and J lost 4 bases. The CDR3 contains 17 residues. CDR3 protein: CASSPQGAKVHGTEAFF. The CDR3 region has the DNA TGTGCCAGTAGTCCTCAGGGGGCGAAAGTACATGGCACTGAAGCTTTCTTT. Filled out from reference TRBV19 and TRBJ1-1, the complete variable domain reads DGGITQSPKYLFRKEGQNVTLSCEQNLNHDAMYWYRQDPGQGLRLIYYSQIVNDFQKGDIAEGYSVSREKKESFPLTVTSAQKNPTAFYLCASSPQGAKVHGTEAFFGQGTRLTVV.

This clone was detected only once. CDR3 sequence reads: CASSSLGANEQFF. CDR3 DNA sequence: TGTGCCAGCAGCTCCCTCGGGGCAAATGAGCAGTTCTTC. The rearrangement joins TRBV7-2 to TRBJ2-1, with D perhaps being TRBD1 or TRBD2 (5 bases each). CDR1 is SGHTA and CDR2 is FQGNSA in the germline V gene. CDR3 length: 13 residues. Trimming stripped 4 bases from V and 7 bases from J, with 11 bases between.

The chain couples TRBV4-1 to TRBJ1-3; possibly TRBD1 for D (6 bases). The V gene's germline CDR1 is MGHRA and CDR2 YSYEKL. This CDR3 contains 17 residues. V was shortened by 0 bases and J by 2 bases, with 14 bases between the two germline ends. The DNA of the CDR3 is TGCGCCAGCAGCCAAGATGGGGACAACTTTCCTGGAAACACCATATATTTT. Amino acid sequence: CASSQDGDNFPGNTIYF.

This chain uses TRBV5-1 with TRBJ2-1; 7 nucleotides line up with TRBD1. The germline gives CDR1 SGHRS, CDR2 YFSETQ. V gave up 4 bases and J gave up 7 bases; unmatched junction bases: 11. There are 15 residues in the CDR3. The CDR3: CASSIQGVLGNEQFF. Here the CDR3 DNA reads TGCGCCAGCAGCATTCAGGGGGTTCTGGGGAATGAGCAGTTCTTC.